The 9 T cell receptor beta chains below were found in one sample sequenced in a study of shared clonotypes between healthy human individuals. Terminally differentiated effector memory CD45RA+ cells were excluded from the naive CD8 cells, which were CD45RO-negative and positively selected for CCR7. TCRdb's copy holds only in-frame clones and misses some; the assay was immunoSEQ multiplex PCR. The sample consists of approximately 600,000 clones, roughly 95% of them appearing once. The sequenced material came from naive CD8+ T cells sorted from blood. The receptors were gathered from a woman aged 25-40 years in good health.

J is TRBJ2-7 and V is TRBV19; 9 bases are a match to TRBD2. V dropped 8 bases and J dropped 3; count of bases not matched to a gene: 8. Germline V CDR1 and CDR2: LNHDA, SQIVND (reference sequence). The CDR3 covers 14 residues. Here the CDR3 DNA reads TGTGCCAGTGGGTCGGGTAGCGGGGGCTACGAGCAGTACTTC. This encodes CASGSGSGGYEQYF.

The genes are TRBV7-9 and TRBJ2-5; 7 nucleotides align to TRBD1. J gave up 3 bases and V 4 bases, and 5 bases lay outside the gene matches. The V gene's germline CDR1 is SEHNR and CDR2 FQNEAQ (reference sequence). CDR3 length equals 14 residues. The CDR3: CASSSETGKETQYF. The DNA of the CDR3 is TGTGCCAGCAGCTCCGAGACAGGGAAAGAGACCCAGTACTTC.

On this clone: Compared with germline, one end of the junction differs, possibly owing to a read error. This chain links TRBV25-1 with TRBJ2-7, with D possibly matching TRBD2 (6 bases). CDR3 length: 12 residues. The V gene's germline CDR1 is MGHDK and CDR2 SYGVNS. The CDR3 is CASSELIGTRSF. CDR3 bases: TGTGCCAGCAGTGAACTGATTGGGACTCGTTCTTTC.

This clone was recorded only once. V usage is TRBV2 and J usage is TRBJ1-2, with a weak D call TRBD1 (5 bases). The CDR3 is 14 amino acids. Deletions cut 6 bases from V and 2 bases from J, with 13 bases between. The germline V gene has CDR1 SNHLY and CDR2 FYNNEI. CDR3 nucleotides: TGTGCCAGCAGGGGACTGACGGCGAACTATGGCTACACCTTC. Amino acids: CASRGLTANYGYTF.

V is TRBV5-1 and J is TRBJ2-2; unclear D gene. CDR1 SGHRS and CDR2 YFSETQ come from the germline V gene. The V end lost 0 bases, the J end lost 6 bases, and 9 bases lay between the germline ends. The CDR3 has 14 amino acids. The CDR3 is CASSLDHSAGELFF. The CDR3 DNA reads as TGCGCCAGCAGCTTGGACCACTCCGCCGGGGAGCTGTTTTTT.

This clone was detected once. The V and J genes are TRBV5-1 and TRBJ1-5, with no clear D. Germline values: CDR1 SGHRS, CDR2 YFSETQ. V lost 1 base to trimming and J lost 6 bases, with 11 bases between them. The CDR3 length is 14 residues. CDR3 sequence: CASSLFGSLQPQHF. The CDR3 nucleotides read TGCGCCAGCAGCTTGTTTGGCAGTCTTCAGCCCCAGCATTTT.

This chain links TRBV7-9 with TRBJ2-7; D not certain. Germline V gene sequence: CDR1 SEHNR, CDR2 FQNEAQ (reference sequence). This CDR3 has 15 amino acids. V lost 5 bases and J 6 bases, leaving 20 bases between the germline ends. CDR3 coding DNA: TGTGCCAGCAGCGTCAATAGCTCCCCTACCTCCGAGCAGTACTTC. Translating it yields CASSVNSSPTSEQYF.

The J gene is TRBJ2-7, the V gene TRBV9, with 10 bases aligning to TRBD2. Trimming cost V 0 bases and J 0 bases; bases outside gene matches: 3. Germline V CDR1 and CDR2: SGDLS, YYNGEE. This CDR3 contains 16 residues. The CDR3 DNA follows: TGTGCCAGCAGCGTAGAACCTAGCGGGAGCTCCTACGAGCAGTACTTC. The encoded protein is CASSVEPSGSSYEQYF.

The CDR3 sequence: CASSHRLAARGNEQFF. The CDR3 DNA reads as TGCGCCAGCAGCCACCGACTAGCGGCGAGGGGCAATGAGCAGTTCTTC. The V gene is TRBV4-1, the J gene TRBJ2-1, with 9 bases matching TRBD2. Trimming at V came to 3 bases and at J to 6 bases, leaving 9 bases not matched to a gene. CDR1 and CDR2 from the germline V gene are MGHRA and YSYEKL. The length of the CDR3 is 16 residues.